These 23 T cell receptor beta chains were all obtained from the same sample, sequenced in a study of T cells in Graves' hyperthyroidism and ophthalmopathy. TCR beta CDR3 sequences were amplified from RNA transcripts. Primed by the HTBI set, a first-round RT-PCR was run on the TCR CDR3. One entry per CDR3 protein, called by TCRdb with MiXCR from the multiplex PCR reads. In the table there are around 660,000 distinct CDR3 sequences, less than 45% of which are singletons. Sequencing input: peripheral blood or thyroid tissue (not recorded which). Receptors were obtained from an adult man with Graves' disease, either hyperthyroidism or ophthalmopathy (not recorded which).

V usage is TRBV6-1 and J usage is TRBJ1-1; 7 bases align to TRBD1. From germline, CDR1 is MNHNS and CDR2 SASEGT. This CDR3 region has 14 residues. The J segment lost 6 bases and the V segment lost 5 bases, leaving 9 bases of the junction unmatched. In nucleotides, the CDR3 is TGTGCCAGCAGTAGACAGGGCCCAGGACCTGAAGCTTTCTTT. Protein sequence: CASSRQGPGPEAFF.

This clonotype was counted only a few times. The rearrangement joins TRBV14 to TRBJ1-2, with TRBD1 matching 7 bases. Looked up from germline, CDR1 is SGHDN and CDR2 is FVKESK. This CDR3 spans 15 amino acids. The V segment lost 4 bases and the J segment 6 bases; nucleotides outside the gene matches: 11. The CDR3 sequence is CASSPQGQGVDGYTF. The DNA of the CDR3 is TGTGCCAGCAGCCCCCAAGGGCAGGGGGTGGATGGCTACACCTTC.

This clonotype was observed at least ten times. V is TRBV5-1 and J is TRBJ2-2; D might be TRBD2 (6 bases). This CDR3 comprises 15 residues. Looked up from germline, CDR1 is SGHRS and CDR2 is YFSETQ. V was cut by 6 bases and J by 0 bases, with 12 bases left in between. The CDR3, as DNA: TGCGCCAGCACCGAGGGCGGGACGAACACCGGGGAGCTGTTTTTT. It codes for CASTEGGTNTGELFF.

CDR3 region: CASRDTDSYSNQPQHF. CDR3 DNA: TGTGCCAGCAGGGACACAGACTCCTATAGCAATCAGCCCCAGCATTTT. This chain links TRBV2 with TRBJ1-5; D may be TRBD1 (5 bases). CDR1 SNHLY and CDR2 FYNNEI come from the germline V gene. CDR3 length: 16 amino acids. The V gene lost 6 bases and the J gene lost 0 bases, with 15 bases spanning the gap.

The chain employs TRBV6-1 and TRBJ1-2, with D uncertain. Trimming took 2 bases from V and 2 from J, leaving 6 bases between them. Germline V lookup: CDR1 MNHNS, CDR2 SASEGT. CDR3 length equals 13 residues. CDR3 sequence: CASSETRNYGYTF. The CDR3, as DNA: TGTGCCAGCAGTGAAACGAGAAACTATGGCTACACCTTC.

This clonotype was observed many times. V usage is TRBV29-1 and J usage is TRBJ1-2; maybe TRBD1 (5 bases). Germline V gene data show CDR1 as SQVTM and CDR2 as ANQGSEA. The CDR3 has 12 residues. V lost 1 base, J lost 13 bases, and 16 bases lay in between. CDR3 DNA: TGCAGCGTTGAAGGAGGGACGGACGTCTCCACCTTC. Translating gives CSVEGGTDVSTF.

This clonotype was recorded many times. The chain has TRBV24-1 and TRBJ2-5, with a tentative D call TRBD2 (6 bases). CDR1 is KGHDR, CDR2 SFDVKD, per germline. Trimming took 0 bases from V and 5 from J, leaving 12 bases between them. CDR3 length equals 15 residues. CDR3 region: CATSDLRRGSETQYF. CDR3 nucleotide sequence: TGTGCCACCAGTGATTTGCGGAGGGGCTCGGAGACCCAGTACTTC.

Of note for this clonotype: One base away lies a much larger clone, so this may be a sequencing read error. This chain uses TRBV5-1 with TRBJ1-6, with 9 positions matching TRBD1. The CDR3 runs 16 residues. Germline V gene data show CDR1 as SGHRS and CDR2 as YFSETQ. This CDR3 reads CASSLYRGRTASPLQF. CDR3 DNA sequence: TGCGCCAGCAGCCTATACAGGGGGCGGACGGCTTCACCCCTCCAATTT.

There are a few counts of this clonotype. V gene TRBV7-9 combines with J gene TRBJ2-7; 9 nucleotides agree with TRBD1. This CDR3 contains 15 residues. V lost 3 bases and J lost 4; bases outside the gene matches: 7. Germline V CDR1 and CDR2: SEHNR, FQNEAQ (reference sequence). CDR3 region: CASSFPGTGKYEQYF. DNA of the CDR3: TGTGCCAGCAGCTTCCCCGGGACAGGGAAGTACGAGCAGTACTTC.

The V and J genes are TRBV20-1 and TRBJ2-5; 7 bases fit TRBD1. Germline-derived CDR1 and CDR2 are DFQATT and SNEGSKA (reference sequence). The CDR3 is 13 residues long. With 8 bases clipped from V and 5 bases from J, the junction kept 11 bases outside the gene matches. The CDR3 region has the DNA TGCAGTCCTCAGGGGGATCGACACGAGACCCAGTACTTC. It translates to CSPQGDRHETQYF.

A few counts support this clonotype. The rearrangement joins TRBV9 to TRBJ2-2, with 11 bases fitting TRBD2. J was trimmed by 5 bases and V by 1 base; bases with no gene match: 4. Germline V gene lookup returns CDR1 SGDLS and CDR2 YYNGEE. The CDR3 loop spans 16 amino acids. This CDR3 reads CASSVLAGGETGELFF. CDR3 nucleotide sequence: TGTGCCAGCAGCGTACTAGCGGGAGGTGAAACCGGGGAGCTGTTTTTT.

CDR3 in DNA: TGTGCCAGCAGCTTTGCAGGGTTCAATCAGCCCCAGCATTTT. This sequence encodes CASSFAGFNQPQHF. This chain links TRBV5-6 with TRBJ1-5; maybe TRBD1 (5 bases). The V end lost 2 bases, the J end lost 3 bases, and 9 bases lay between the germline ends. Germline V gene data show CDR1 as SGHDT and CDR2 as YYEEEE. This CDR3 is built from 14 residues.

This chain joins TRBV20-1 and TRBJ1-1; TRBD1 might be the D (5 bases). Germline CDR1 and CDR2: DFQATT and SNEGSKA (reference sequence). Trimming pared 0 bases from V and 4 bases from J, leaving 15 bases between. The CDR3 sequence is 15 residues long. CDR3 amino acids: CSARDPPVGATEAFF. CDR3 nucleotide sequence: TGCAGTGCTAGAGATCCCCCGGTAGGGGCCACTGAAGCTTTCTTT.

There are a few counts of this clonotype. DNA of the CDR3: TGTGCCAGTAGGGGACAGGACTACGAGCAGTACTTC. Amino acids: CASRGQDYEQYF. The genes are TRBV19 and TRBJ2-7; TRBD1 matches 8 bases. CDR3 size: 12 residues. The J segment lost 3 bases and the V segment lost 6 bases, leaving 1 base of the junction unmatched. Per the germline V gene, CDR1 is LNHDA and CDR2 is SQIVND (reference sequence).

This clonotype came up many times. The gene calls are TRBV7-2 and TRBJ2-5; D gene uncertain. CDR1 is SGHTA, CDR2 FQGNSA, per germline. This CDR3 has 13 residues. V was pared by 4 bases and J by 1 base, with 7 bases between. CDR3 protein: CASSSRPQETQYF. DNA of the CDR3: TGTGCCAGCAGCTCTCGACCCCAAGAGACCCAGTACTTC.

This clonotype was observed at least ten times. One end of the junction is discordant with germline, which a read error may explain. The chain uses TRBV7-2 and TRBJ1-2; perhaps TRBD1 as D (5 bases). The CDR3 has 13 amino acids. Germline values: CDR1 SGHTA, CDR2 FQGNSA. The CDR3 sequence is CASSLVQGYGYTF. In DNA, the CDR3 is TGCGCCAGCAGCTTGGTCCAGGGATATGGCTACACCTTC.

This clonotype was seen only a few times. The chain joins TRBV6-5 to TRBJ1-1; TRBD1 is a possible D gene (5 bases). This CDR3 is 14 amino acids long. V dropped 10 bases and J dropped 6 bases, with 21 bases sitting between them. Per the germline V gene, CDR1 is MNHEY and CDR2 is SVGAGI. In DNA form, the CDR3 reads TGTGCCATCACCTCCATCGTTGGGGACCCTGAAGCTTTCTTT. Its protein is CAITSIVGDPEAFF.

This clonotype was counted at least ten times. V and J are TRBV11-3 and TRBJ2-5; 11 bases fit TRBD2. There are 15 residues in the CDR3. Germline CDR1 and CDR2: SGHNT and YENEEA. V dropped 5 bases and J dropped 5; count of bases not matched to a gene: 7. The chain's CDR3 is CASSKLAGVPETQYF. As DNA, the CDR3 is TGTGCCAGCAGCAAACTAGCGGGAGTCCCCGAGACCCAGTACTTC. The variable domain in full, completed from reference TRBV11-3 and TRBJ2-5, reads EAGVVQSPRYKIIEKKQPVAFWCNPISGHNTLYWYLQNLGQGPELLIRYENEEAVDDSQLPKDRFSAERLKGVDSTLKIQPAELGDSAVYLCASSKLAGVPETQYFGPGTRLLVL.

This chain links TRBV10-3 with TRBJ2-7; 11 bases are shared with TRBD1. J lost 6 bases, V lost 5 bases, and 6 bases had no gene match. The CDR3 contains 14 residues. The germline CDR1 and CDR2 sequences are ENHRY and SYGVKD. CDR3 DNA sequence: TGTGCCATCAGTTTCGGGACAGGGGGACGCGAGCAGTACTTC. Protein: CAISFGTGGREQYF.

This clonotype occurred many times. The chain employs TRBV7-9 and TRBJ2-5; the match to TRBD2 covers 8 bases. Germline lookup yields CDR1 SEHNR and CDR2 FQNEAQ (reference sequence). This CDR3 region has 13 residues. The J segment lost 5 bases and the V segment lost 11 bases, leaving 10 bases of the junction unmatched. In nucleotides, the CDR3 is TGTGCCTCAAAAGCGGGAGTCACCGAGACCCAGTACTTC. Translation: CASKAGVTETQYF.

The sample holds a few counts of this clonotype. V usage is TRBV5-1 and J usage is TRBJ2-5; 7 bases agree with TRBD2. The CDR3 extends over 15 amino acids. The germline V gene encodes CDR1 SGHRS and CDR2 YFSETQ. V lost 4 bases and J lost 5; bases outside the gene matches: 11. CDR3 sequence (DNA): TGCGCCAGCAGCCTCAGACTAGCCTACGGGGAGACCCAGTACTTC. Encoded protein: CASSLRLAYGETQYF.

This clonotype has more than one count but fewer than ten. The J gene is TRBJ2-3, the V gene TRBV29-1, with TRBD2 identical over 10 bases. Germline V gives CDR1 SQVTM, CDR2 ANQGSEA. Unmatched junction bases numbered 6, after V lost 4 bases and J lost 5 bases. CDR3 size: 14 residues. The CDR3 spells CSVGPSGSQDTQYF. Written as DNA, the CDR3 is TGCAGCGTTGGGCCTAGCGGGAGCCAAGATACGCAGTATTTT.

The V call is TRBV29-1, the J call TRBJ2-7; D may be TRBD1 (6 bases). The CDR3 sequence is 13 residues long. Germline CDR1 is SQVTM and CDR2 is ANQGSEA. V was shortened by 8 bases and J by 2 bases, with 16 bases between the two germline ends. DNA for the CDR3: TGCAGCTTACCAGGGGAGTTCCCCTACGAGCAGTACTTC. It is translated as CSLPGEFPYEQYF.